Each of the 22 T cell receptor beta chains below was sequenced from the same sample in a study of T cell responses to AZD1222 COVID-19 vaccine. Assay used: immunoSEQ multiplex PCR; TCRdb lists only in-frame clones, some missing. The sample includes 150,000 or so clones, roughly 89% of them seen just once. The sample was peripheral blood, taken on day 0 of AZD1222 vaccination. The source is an adult in good health.

The chain recombines TRBV11-2 with TRBJ1-5, with 7 bases fitting TRBD1. CDR1 SGHAT and CDR2 FQNNGV come from the germline V gene. The CDR3 contains 14 residues. V was clipped by 3 bases and J by 7 bases; unmatched bases: 6. This CDR3 is CASSFGQGGQPQHF. DNA of the CDR3: TGTGCCAGCAGCTTCGGGCAGGGGGGCCAGCCCCAGCATTTT.

The genes are TRBV27 and TRBJ2-7; D unresolved. The CDR3 runs to 15 residues. CDR1 and CDR2 from the germline V gene are MNHEY and SMNVEV (reference sequence). Trimming left V 6 bases short and J 5 bases short, with 20 bases between. CDR3 loop: CASSNRDWSPNEQYF. DNA for the CDR3: TGTGCCAGCAGCAACCGTGACTGGAGCCCCAACGAGCAGTACTTC.

This chain connects TRBV9 to TRBJ2-3; D may be TRBD2 (6 bases). Germline CDR1 is SGDLS and CDR2 is YYNGEE. Trimming removed 0 bases from V and 5 bases from J, with 10 bases in between. The CDR3 consists of 14 residues. CDR3: CASSVDRLEDTQYF. CDR3 in DNA: TGTGCCAGCAGCGTAGATCGACTAGAAGATACGCAGTATTTT. The whole variable domain, filled in from reference TRBV9 and TRBJ2-3, reads DSGVTQTPKHLITATGQRVTLRCSPRSGDLSVYWYQQSLDQGLQFLIQYYNGEERAKGNILERFSAQQFPDLHSELNLSSLELGDSALYFCASSVDRLEDTQYFGPGTRLTVL.

This clone showed up just once. The chain is built from TRBV19 and TRBJ1-5, with D unresolved. The CDR3 loop spans 15 amino acids. Trimming cost V 8 bases and J 0 bases, with 14 bases left between them. CDR1 and CDR2 from the germline V gene are LNHDA and SQIVND (reference sequence). CDR3 loop: CASSGRSDSNQPQHF. The CDR3 coding sequence is TGTGCCAGTTCAGGACGGAGCGATAGCAATCAGCCCCAGCATTTT.

The chain couples TRBV5-6 to TRBJ1-5; tentative D call: TRBD1 (5 bases). Germline CDR1 reads SGHDT; CDR2 reads YYEEEE. This CDR3 is built from 14 residues. The V gene lost 4 bases and the J gene lost 6 bases, with 14 bases spanning the gap. In nucleotides, the CDR3 is TGTGCCAGCAGCCTTGGGGCTGGGGGTCAGCCCCAGCATTTT. This encodes CASSLGAGGQPQHF.

Details on this clone: The same CDR3 can be traced to other DNA sequences in this sample. The CDR3 here is CASSLNSNQPQHF. CDR3 DNA: TGTGCCAGCAGCCTAAATAGCAATCAGCCCCAGCATTTT. The chain uses TRBV12-3 or TRBV12-4 and TRBJ1-5; D remains ambiguous. V was pared by 6 bases and J by 0 bases, with 6 bases between. CDR3 length: 13 amino acids.

The chain has TRBV7-2 and TRBJ2-7, with no clear D. The CDR3 consists of 14 residues. V shed 2 bases and J shed 3 bases, with 11 bases lying between them. Germline values: CDR1 SGHTA, CDR2 FQGNSA. The CDR3 here is CASSLSAVNYEQYF. DNA for the CDR3: TGTGCCAGCAGCTTATCGGCGGTCAACTACGAGCAGTACTTC.

J is TRBJ2-7 and V is TRBV27; D is perhaps TRBD1 (6 bases). V lost 6 bases and J lost 6, with 21 bases in between. The CDR3 runs 15 residues. The germline V gene has CDR1 MNHEY and CDR2 SMNVEV (reference sequence). The CDR3, as DNA: TGTGCCAGCAGCTTTCTCGGACAGAGGACCTCCGAGCAGTACTTC. This translates into CASSFLGQRTSEQYF.

DNA of the CDR3: TGCAGCGTTGATACCGACCGGACCCAGTACTTC. This translates into CSVDTDRTQYF. The chain is built from TRBV29-1 and TRBJ2-5; D uncertain. The CDR3 extends over 11 amino acids. Germline CDR1 is SQVTM and CDR2 is ANQGSEA. Trimming removed 3 bases at V and 7 bases at J, with 9 bases between. Together with reference TRBV29-1 and TRBJ2-5, the CDR3 gives the full variable domain: SAVISQKPSRDICQRGTSLTIQCQVDSQVTMMFWYRQQPGQSLTLIATANQGSEATYESGFVIDKFPISRPNLTFSTLTVSNMSPEDSSIYLCSVDTDRTQYFGPGTRLLVL.

The rearrangement uses TRBV24-1 and TRBJ1-1, with D uncertain. Germline values: CDR1 KGHDR, CDR2 SFDVKD. This CDR3 has 12 amino acids. Trimming stripped 5 bases from V and 10 bases from J, with 13 bases between. The CDR3 DNA sequence: TGTGCCACCAGTGCCGACGGCTCTAGAGCTTTCTTT. Protein: CATSADGSRAFF.

The gene calls are TRBV10-3 and TRBJ1-6, with TRBD1 as a possible D gene (6 bases). Germline assignment: CDR1 ENHRY and CDR2 SYGVKD. This CDR3 has 13 amino acids. The ends were cut back, 10 bases at V and 6 bases at J, with 13 bases in the middle. The CDR3 spells CATEGEGNSPLHF. DNA of the CDR3: TGTGCCACCGAGGGGGAGGGTAATTCACCCCTCCACTTT.

The chain carries TRBV15 and TRBJ1-6; tentative D call: TRBD1 (5 bases). CDR1 is LNHNV, CDR2 YYDKDF, per germline (reference sequence). V was shortened by 0 bases and J by 5 bases, with 11 bases between the two germline ends. CDR3 length: 16 amino acids. The chain's CDR3 is CATSRDQGRDNSPLHF. The CDR3 DNA reads as TGTGCCACCAGCAGAGATCAGGGCAGGGATAATTCACCCCTCCACTTT.

This clone was seen once. The chain uses TRBV28 and TRBJ2-5; the D gene is possibly TRBD1 (5 bases). CDR3 length: 14 residues. Trimming removed 6 bases at V and 4 bases at J, with 15 bases between. CDR1 is MDHEN, CDR2 SYDVKM, per germline. The CDR3 DNA follows: TGTGCCAGCAGCACCCCCGAGGACATAGAGACCCAGTACTTC. It yields the protein CASSTPEDIETQYF.

CDR3 amino acids: CASSLKVSSQYF. The CDR3 DNA reads as TGTGCCAGCAGTCTCAAGGTTTCCTCGCAGTATTTT. The V and J genes are TRBV28 and TRBJ2-3, with D hard to call. This CDR3 spans 12 amino acids. With 5 bases removed from V and 10 bases from J, the gap between germline ends came to 13 bases. CDR1 and CDR2 (germline): MDHEN, SYDVKM.

V gene TRBV3-1 (or the pseudogene TRBV3-2) combines with J gene TRBJ1-4; D not resolved. Trimming pared 2 bases from V and 6 bases from J, leaving 7 bases between. The germline V gene has CDR1 LGHDT and CDR2 YNNKEL (reference sequence). This CDR3 spans 13 amino acids. The DNA of the CDR3 is TGTGCCAGCAGCCAACTGGTGGATGAAAAACTGTTTTTT. Encoded protein: CASSQLVDEKLFF.

The count of this clone is one. The chain recombines TRBV7-6 with TRBJ2-2, with D uncertain. V lost 4 bases and J lost 3, with 12 bases in between. The CDR3 consists of 15 residues. Germline V gene lookup returns CDR1 SGHVS and CDR2 FNYEAQ. This chain's CDR3 is CASSSTPGYTGELFF. Here the CDR3 DNA reads TGTGCCAGCAGCTCCACTCCAGGTTACACCGGGGAGCTGTTTTTT.

The chain is built from TRBV6-1 and TRBJ2-7; 7 positions agree with TRBD1. The CDR3 spans 15 residues. From germline, CDR1 is MNHNS and CDR2 SASEGT. J gave up 5 bases and V 1 base, and 8 bases lay outside the gene matches. CDR3 in amino acids: CASSEGQGTVHEQYF. CDR3 DNA: TGTGCCAGCAGTGAAGGACAGGGAACAGTCCACGAGCAGTACTTC.

As regards this clone: A read error may produce the germline difference seen at one junction end. This sequence joins TRBV4-3 and TRBJ2-5, with 8 nucleotides matching TRBD2. The CDR3 is 17 amino acids. The germline V gene encodes CDR1 LGHNA and CDR2 YSLEER. The CDR3 loop is CASSQEFAGGYQETQYF. In DNA form, the CDR3 reads TGCGCCAGCAGCCAAGAATTTGCGGGAGGCTACCAGGAGACCCAGTACTTC.

This clone showed up just a few times. The J gene is TRBJ2-5, the V gene TRBV5-6, with 7 bases that match TRBD1. The CDR3 contains 15 residues. The germline gives CDR1 SGHDT, CDR2 YYEEEE. V trimming: 2 bases; J trimming: 0 bases; junction bases outside the gene matches: 4. CDR3: CASSFTDRDQETQYF. CDR3 nucleotides: TGTGCCAGCAGCTTTACCGACAGGGACCAAGAGACCCAGTACTTC. Full variable domain (missing parts from reference TRBV5-6 and TRBJ2-5): DAGVTQSPTHLIKTRGQQVTLRCSPKSGHDTVSWYQQALGQGPQFIFQYYEEEERQRGNFPDRFSGHQFPNYSSELNVNALLLGDSALYLCASSFTDRDQETQYFGPGTRLLVL.

The chain combines TRBV3-1 (or the pseudogene TRBV3-2) with TRBJ2-7; 9 nucleotides align to TRBD1. Looked up from germline, CDR1 is LGHDT and CDR2 is YNNKEL (reference sequence). The trim removed 1 base at V and 3 bases at J, leaving 31 bases unmatched. This CDR3 spans 24 amino acids. Here the CDR3 DNA reads TGTGCCAGCAGCCAAGCCCAACGGGACAGGGCGGACGCAAGGTTCTGGGAGGGGCTCTACGAGCAGTACTTC. Translation: CASSQAQRDRADARFWEGLYEQYF.

The chain links TRBV9 to TRBJ1-1, with unresolved D. This CDR3 has 14 residues. V was trimmed by 0 bases and J by 0 bases, leaving 6 bases between them. CDR1 is SGDLS and CDR2 is YYNGEE in the germline V gene. The CDR3 loop is CASSVGVMNTEAFF. The CDR3, as DNA: TGTGCCAGCAGCGTAGGGGTGATGAACACTGAAGCTTTCTTT.

The chain recombines TRBV2 with TRBJ1-4; no reliable D call. The CDR3 has 13 amino acids. Germline V CDR1 and CDR2: SNHLY, FYNNEI. Trimming left V 3 bases short and J 4 bases short, with 6 bases between. The CDR3 sequence: CASSDQYNEKLFF. For the CDR3, the DNA is TGTGCCAGCAGTGACCAGTATAATGAAAAACTGTTTTTT. Full variable domain (outside the CDR3, taken from reference TRBV2 and TRBJ1-4): EPEVTQTPSHQVTQMGQEVILRCVPISNHLYFYWYRQILGQKVEFLVSFYNNEISEKSEIFDDQFSVERPDGSNFTLKIRSTKLEDSAMYFCASSDQYNEKLFFGSGTQLSVL.